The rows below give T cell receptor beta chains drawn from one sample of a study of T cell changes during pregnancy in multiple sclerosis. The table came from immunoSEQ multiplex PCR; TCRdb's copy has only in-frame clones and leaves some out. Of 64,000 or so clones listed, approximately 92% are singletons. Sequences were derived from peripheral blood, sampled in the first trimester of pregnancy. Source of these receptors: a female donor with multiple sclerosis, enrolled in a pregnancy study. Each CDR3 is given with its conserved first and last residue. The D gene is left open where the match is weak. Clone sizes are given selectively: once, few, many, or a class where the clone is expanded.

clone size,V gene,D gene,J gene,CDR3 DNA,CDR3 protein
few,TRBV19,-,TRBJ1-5,TGTGCCAGTAGTATAAGGGGGATCGGCAATCAGCCCCAGCATTTT,CASSIRGIGNQPQHF
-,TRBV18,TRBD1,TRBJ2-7,TGTGCCAGCTCCCCCGGGACAGGGATCTCCGAGCAGTACTTC,CASSPGTGISEQYF
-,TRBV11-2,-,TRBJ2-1,TGTGCCAGCAGCTTCAGCGGAAAAACCTACAATGAGCAGTTCTTC,CASSFSGKTYNEQFF
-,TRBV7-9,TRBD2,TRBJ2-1,TGTGCCAGCAGCTTAGTGCGCAGCGGGAGTCTCAATGAGCAGTTCTTC,CASSLVRSGSLNEQFF
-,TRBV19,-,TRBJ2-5,TGTGCCAGTCGGGGGTACGGGTGGGGTCAAGAGACCCAGTACTTC,CASRGYGWGQETQYF
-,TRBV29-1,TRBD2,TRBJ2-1,TGCAGCGTTGGGGGTGGCGGGAGTTACAATGAGCAGTTCTTC,CSVGGGGSYNEQFF
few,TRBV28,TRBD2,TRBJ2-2,TGTGCCAGCAGTTTATCGGGGGTGGGAGGGGACGCCGGGGAGCTGTTTTTT,CASSLSGVGGDAGELFF
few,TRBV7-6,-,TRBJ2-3,TGTGCCAGCAGCTTAGAGGCAGAGCGGGATACGCAGTATTTT,CASSLEAERDTQYF
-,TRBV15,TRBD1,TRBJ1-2,TGTGCCACCAGCAAGACAGGGGGCACATATGGCTACACCTTC,CATSKTGGTYGYTF
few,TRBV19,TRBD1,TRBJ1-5,TGTGCCAGTAGTATTCCCCAGGGACAGCTAAATCAGCCCCAGCATTTT,CASSIPQGQLNQPQHF
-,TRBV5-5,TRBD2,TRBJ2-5,TGTGCCAGCAGCTCGGGACTAGCACAAGAGACCCAGTACTTC,CASSSGLAQETQYF
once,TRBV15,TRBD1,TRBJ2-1,TGTGCCACCAGCAGAGATAGGGGACAGGTTTTCAGTGAGCAGTTCTTC,CATSRDRGQVFSEQFF
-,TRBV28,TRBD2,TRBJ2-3,TGTGCCAGCAGTTTGCCCCATCTAGCGGGGGGCACAGATACGCAGTATTTT,CASSLPHLAGGTDTQYF
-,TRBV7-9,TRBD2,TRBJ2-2,TGTGCCAGCAGCTTTCCTAGCGGGAGGGTGAACACCGGGGAGCTGTTTTTT,CASSFPSGRVNTGELFF
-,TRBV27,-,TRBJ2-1,TGTGCCAGCAGTTTTAGCGACCACTACAATGAGCAGTTCTTC,CASSFSDHYNEQFF
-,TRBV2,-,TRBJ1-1,TGTGCCAGCAGTGACAGGCAGAGGAACACTGAAGCTTTCTTT,CASSDRQRNTEAFF
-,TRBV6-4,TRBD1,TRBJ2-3,TGTGCCAGCAGTCCCGGACAGGACACAGATACGCAGTATTTT,CASSPGQDTDTQYF
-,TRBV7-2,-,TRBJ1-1,TGTGCCAGCAGCTTAGGTGGTGGCTTGATGAACACTGAAGCTTTCTTT,CASSLGGGLMNTEAFF
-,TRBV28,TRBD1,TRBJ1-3,TGTGCCAGCAGGCAAGGGACAGGGGGCTCTGGAAACACCATATATTTT,CASRQGTGGSGNTIYF
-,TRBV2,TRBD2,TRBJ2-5,TGTGCCAGCAGGGGCCCCAGGACTAGCGGGAGCCAGGAGACCCAGTACTTC,CASRGPRTSGSQETQYF
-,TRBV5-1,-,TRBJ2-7,TGCGCCAGCAGCAAACCTGCGCAGGGAAGCTACGAGCAGTACTTC,CASSKPAQGSYEQYF
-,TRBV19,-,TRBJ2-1,TGTGCCAGTAGTATCCCTTGGTGGCTAGTTCTACTCTACAATGAGCAGTTCTTC,CASSIPWWLVLLYNEQFF
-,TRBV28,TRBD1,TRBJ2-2,TGTGCCAGCAGTTTTGGGACAGCGAACACCGGGGAGCTGTTTTTT,CASSFGTANTGELFF
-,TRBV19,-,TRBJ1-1,TGTGCCAGTAGTATACGGGGGAACACTGAAGCTTTCTTT,CASSIRGNTEAFF
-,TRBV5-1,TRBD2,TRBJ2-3,TGCGCCAGCAGCTTGTTGGCGGGAGGGAACACAGATACGCAGTATTTT,CASSLLAGGNTDTQYF
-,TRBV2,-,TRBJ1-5,TGTGCCAGCAGTGAGTCTTGGACAGCAAAAAATCAGCCCCAGCATTTT,CASSESWTAKNQPQHF
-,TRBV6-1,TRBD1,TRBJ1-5,TGTGCCAGCAGTGAAAGGAAGCCGGGACAGGGACGATCCAATCAGCCCCAGCATTTT,CASSERKPGQGRSNQPQHF
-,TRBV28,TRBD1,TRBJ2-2,TGTGCCAGCATCCAATCCGGGACAGTAAACACCGGGGAGCTGTTTTTT,CASIQSGTVNTGELFF
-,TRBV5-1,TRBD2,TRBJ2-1,TGCGCCAGCAGCTTGGCCGTGACTAGCGGGAGGGTCCATGAGCAGTTCTTC,CASSLAVTSGRVHEQFF
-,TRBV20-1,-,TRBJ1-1,TGCAGTGCCCAACAGAACACTGAAGCTTTCTTT,CSAQQNTEAFF
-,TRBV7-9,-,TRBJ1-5,TGTGCCAGCAGCCAGGAGGATCAGCCCCAGCATTTT,CASSQEDQPQHF
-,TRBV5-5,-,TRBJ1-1,TGTGCCAGCAGCTCCCCGGGGGGGCGCGTAAACACTGAAGCTTTCTTT,CASSSPGGRVNTEAFF
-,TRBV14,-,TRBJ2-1,TGTGCCAGCAGCCAAGATCACTACAATGAGCAGTTCTTC,CASSQDHYNEQFF
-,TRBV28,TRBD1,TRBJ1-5,TGTGCCAGCAGCTCGCGGGACAGGGGGCCGAGCAATCAGCCCCAGCATTTT,CASSSRDRGPSNQPQHF
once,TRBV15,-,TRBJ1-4,TGTGCCACCAGCAGCGTGGGGGCTAGGGAAAAACTGTTTTTT,CATSSVGAREKLFF
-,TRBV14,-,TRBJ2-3,TGTGCCAGCGGTCTCGGCGGGCCCAGCACAGATACGCAGTATTTT,CASGLGGPSTDTQYF
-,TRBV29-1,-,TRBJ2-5,TGCAGCGTCGGAGATTGGAGTGGAGAGACCCAGTACTTC,CSVGDWSGETQYF
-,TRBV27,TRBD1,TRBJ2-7,TGTGCCAGCAGTGGCACCGGGACAGGGACGTCCTACGAGCAGTACTTC,CASSGTGTGTSYEQYF
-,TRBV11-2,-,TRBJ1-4,TGTGCCAGCAGCTTAGGCAGGGGAAACGAAAAACTGTTTTTT,CASSLGRGNEKLFF
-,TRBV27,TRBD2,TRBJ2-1,TGTGCCAGCAGTCCTCGGGGGGGCTCCTACAATGAGCAGTTCTTC,CASSPRGGSYNEQFF
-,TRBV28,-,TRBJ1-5,TGTGCCACCTCTCCACAGGTCAGAGTTGATCAGCCCCAGCATTTT,CATSPQVRVDQPQHF
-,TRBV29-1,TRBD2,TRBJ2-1,TGCAGCGTTGAAGATACCCTAGCGGAGCCCTACAATGAGCAGTTCTTC,CSVEDTLAEPYNEQFF
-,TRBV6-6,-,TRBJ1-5,TGTGCCAGCAGTGGCGGACAGACCTCTCCCAATCAGCCCCAGCATTTT,CASSGGQTSPNQPQHF
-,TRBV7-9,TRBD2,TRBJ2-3,TGTGCCAGCAGCTCTAGCGGATGGGGGCAGTATTTT,CASSSSGWGQYF
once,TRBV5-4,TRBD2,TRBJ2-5,TGTGCCAGCAGCTTGGCGGGGGGGGAGACCCAGTACTTC,CASSLAGGETQYF